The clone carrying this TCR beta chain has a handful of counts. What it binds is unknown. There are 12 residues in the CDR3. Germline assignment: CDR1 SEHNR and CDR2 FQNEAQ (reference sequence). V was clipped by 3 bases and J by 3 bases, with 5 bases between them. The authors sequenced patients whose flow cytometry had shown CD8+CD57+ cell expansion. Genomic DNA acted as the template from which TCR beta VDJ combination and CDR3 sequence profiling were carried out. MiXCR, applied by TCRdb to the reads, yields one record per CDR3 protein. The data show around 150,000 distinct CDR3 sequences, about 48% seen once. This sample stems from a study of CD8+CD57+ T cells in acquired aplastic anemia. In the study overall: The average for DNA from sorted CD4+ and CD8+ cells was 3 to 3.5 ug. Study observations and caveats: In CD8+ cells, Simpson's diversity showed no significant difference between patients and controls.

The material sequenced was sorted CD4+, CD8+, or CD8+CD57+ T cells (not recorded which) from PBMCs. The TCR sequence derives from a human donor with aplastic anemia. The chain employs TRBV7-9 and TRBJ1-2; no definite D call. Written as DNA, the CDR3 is TGTGCCAGCAGCTTGAGAGACTATGGCTACACCTTC. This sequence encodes CASSLRDYGYTF. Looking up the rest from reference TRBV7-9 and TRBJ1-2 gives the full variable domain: DTGVSQNPRHKITKRGQNVTFRCDPISEHNRLYWYRQTLGQGPEFLTYFQNEAQLEKSRLLSDRFSAERPKGSFSTLEIQRTEQGDSAMYLCASSLRDYGYTFGSGTRLTVV.